The T cell receptor beta chain under discussion was sequenced for a study of tumor-infiltrating lymphocytes in localized non-small cell lung cancer. Overall study context: The cohort mixed smokers and never-smokers, several histologies, and some post-neoadjuvant-chemotherapy samples.

Study-wide results and caveats: Tumor T-cell fraction from TCR sequencing was not associated with recurrence-free survival (p = 0.61). Not all patients were TCR sequenced, owing to tissue quantity. Higher tumor T cell infiltration than in uninvolved lung was supported by TCRbeta sequencing.

This CDR3 contains 16 residues. The ends were cut back, 5 bases at V and 5 bases at J, with 21 bases in the middle. CDR1 and CDR2 (germline): SGHTA, FQGNSA. With regard to this clone: Its cognate antigen is unknown.

Only in-frame clones appear in the TCRdb table, and some are missing; sequencing was by immunoSEQ multiplex PCR. The table lists approximately 14,000 clones, roughly 81% of them singletons. Sequencing was done on a sample of lung tumor tissue. This clonotype originated in a human donor with non-small cell lung cancer. The chain has TRBV7-2 and TRBJ2-5, with D possibly being TRBD1 or TRBD2 (5 bases each). The CDR3 coding sequence is TGTGCCAGCAGCCCCTTCTTTGAGGGGCGCGACGAGACCCAGTACTTC. Protein product: CASSPFFEGRDETQYF.